This TCR beta chain stems from a study of radiotherapy plus CTLA-4 blockade in lung cancer. Study overall: Objective response rate was 18%; disease control rate, 25% to 35%. Points from the study as a whole: In blood, TCR clones derived from the tumor expanded after radiotherapy plus ipilimumab. The best prediction of response reportedly came from early blood T cell clone dynamics, with interferon-beta.

Sequencing used immunoSEQ multiplex PCR; TCRdb keeps in-frame clones, though not all of them. The sample records approximately 89,000 clones, about 83% being singletons. Those patients who had chemo-refractory metastatic non-small-cell lung cancer were given focal radiation along with CTLA-4 blockade through ipilimumab. This clone appeared a single time. As yet, its antigen is unknown. The CDR3 totals 15 residues. Trimming took 6 bases from V and 7 from J; bases not matched to a gene: 15. Germline CDR1 reads MNHNY; CDR2 reads SVGAGI (reference sequence). V gene TRBV6-6 combines with J gene TRBJ2-7; 7 bases line up with TRBD1. This receptor was obtained from a human donor with non-small cell lung cancer that progressed on radiotherapy plus ipilimumab. Sequenced material: peripheral blood, taken from a patient treated with radiotherapy plus ipilimumab. The CDR3: CASRRDREEGGEQYF. CDR3 DNA sequence: TGTGCCAGCAGAAGAGACAGGGAAGAAGGTGGAGAGCAGTACTTC.